This T cell receptor (beta chain) was observed in a study of blood T cell repertoires in COVID-19. Original processing methods: Amplification from reference gene primers served as the basis for estimated nucleated cell counts. Some clones are missing from TCRdb's copy, which holds only in-frame ones; the method was immunoSEQ multiplex PCR. V and J calls and clone size follow that table, whereas D and trimming were derived from the DNA. The sample includes about 55,000 clones, 75% to 90% of them seen just once. After removal of 3 bases from V and 4 bases from J, the junction contained 4 bases not matched to a gene. The CDR3 has 14 amino acids. The V gene's germline CDR1 is SGHTA and CDR2 FQGNSA.

The V gene is TRBV7-2, the J gene TRBJ2-3; 7 nucleotides align to TRBD2. This sequence originates from a man older than 75 with acute or convalescent COVID-19. Sequencing input: peripheral blood. CDR3 protein: CASSFGRRPDTQYF. CDR3 DNA sequence: TGTGCCAGCAGCTTCGGGAGGCGGCCAGATACGCAGTATTTT.